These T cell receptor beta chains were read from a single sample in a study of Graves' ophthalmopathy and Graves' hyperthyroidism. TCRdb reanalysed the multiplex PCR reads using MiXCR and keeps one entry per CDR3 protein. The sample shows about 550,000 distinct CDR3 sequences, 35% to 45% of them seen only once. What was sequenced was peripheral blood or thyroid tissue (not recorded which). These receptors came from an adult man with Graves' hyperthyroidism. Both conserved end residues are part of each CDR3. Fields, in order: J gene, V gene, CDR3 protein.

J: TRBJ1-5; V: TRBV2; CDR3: CASSPKGARDQPQHF
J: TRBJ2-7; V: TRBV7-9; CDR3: CASSVDGHSHEQYF
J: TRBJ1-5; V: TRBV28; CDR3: CASSLEAQGQPQHF
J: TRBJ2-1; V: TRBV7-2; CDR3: CASSQSDRYNEQFF
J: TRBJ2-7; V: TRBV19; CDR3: CASSTFLAYEQYF
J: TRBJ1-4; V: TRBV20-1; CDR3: CSASGTTNEKLFF
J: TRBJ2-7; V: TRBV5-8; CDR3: CASSERGAYEQYF
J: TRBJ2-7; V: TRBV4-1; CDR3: CASSQDRGHNYEQYF
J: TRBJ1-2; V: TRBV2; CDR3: CASRSQGADYGYTF
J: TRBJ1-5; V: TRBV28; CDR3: CAARDRDVGSQPQHF
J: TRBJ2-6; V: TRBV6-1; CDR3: CASSEPHRGPSGANVLTF
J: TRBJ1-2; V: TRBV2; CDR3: CASSGHRGRNYGYTF
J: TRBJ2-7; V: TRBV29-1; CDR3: CSVEGRTDKTYEQYF
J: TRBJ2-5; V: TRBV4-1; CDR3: CASSQDVSGMDMETQYF
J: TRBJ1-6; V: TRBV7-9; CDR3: CASSFRDSVSPLHF